One and the same sample provided the 21 T cell receptor beta chains below, sequenced in a study of T-cell reconstitution after alpha-beta-depleted transplantation in children. Library preparation (for TCRbeta) was performed with unique molecular identifiers. TCRdb recomputed calls from the PCR reads with MiXCR, one row per CDR3 protein. The table has some 110,000 distinct CDR3 sequences, around a tenth seen once; the top ten hold under 40%. This specimen was PBMCs, taken before TCRalphabeta/CD19-depleted stem cell transplant. These TCRs come from a boy aged 2 to 10 with acute lymphoblastic leukemia, due to receive a stem cell transplant.

Only a few counts were recorded for this clonotype. The V and J genes are TRBV5-6 and TRBJ2-1, with TRBD1 identical over 8 bases. Losses at the gene ends were 4 bases for V and 3 bases for J; bases not matched to a gene: 6. Germline CDR1 is SGHDT and CDR2 is YYEEEE. The CDR3 is made up of 15 amino acids. The CDR3 here is CASSGQGAFYNEQFF. The CDR3 nucleotides read TGTGCCAGCAGCGGCCAGGGGGCCTTCTACAATGAGCAGTTCTTC.

The chain couples TRBV7-3 to TRBJ1-1, with D uncertain. Per germline, CDR1 SGHTA and CDR2 FQGTGA. Trimming took off 0 bases at V and 4 bases at J, with 6 bases between the two ends. The CDR3 covers 13 residues. This CDR3 is CASSLTLTTEAFF. CDR3 coding DNA: TGTGCCAGCAGCTTAACCCTGACCACTGAAGCTTTCTTT.

The chain uses TRBV20-1 and TRBJ1-5; a possible D gene is TRBD1 (5 bases). The CDR3 runs 16 residues. Looked up from germline, CDR1 is DFQATT and CDR2 is SNEGSKA (reference sequence). Trimming shortened V by 2 bases and J by 7 bases, and 21 bases separated the two germline ends. The CDR3, as DNA: TGCAGTGCTAGACTCACCGCCGGGGCTGGCGGACAGCCCCAGCATTTT. Translation: CSARLTAGAGGQPQHF.

The sample holds many counts of this clonotype. This chain uses TRBV27 with TRBJ2-5; 12 bases are a match to TRBD1. This CDR3 has 15 amino acids. The ends lost 6 bases at V and 5 bases at J; junction bases unmatched: 7. The germline V gene has CDR1 MNHEY and CDR2 SMNVEV (reference sequence). The CDR3 DNA is TGTGCCAGCAGAGCGGGACAGGGGGCCGGGGAGACCCAGTACTTC. Amino acids: CASRAGQGAGETQYF.

This clonotype was counted ten times or more. The chain recombines TRBV6-1 with TRBJ2-1; 10 bases line up with TRBD2. This CDR3 has 17 amino acids. Germline CDR1 MNHNS, CDR2 SASEGT. The junction had 10 bases not matched to a gene; V was cut back by 6 bases and J by 2 bases. Written as DNA, the CDR3 is TGTGCCAGCAGGAAGACTAGCGGGTCCCTAACCTACAATGAGCAGTTCTTC. It translates to CASRKTSGSLTYNEQFF.

At least ten counts were recorded for this clonotype. The genes are TRBV11-1 and TRBJ2-6, with D perhaps TRBD1 or TRBD2 (5 bases each). The V end lost 5 bases, the J end lost 1 base, and 21 bases lay between the germline ends. Germline values: CDR1 SGHAT, CDR2 FQDESV (reference sequence). The CDR3 length is 19 residues. CDR3 DNA sequence: TGTGCCAGCAGCCGAGGGACCACTCTAGGTTTGTCTGGGGCCAACGTCCTGACTTTC. Its translation: CASSRGTTLGLSGANVLTF.

The chain uses TRBV6-1 and TRBJ2-1, with 7 positions matching TRBD2. With V trimmed by 5 bases and J by 9 bases, 13 bases remained unmatched. Germline-derived CDR1 and CDR2 are MNHNS and SASEGT. The CDR3 is 15 residues long. CDR3 DNA sequence: TGTGCCAGCAGTACCCAAGAACGGGGGAGGGGTGAGCAGTTCTTC. It codes for CASSTQERGRGEQFF.

This sequence joins TRBV20-1 and TRBJ2-6; no definite D call. V dropped 0 bases and J dropped 3 bases, with 9 bases sitting between them. Germline V gene data show CDR1 as DFQATT and CDR2 as SNEGSKA (reference sequence). The CDR3 is 15 residues long. CDR3 residues: CSARDRRHGANVLTF. In DNA form, the CDR3 reads TGCAGTGCTAGAGATCGTCGGCATGGGGCCAACGTCCTGACTTTC.

The chain uses TRBV20-1 and TRBJ2-1, with 12 bases identical to TRBD2. Germline loops: CDR1 DFQATT, CDR2 SNEGSKA (reference sequence). The J segment lost 10 bases and the V segment lost 3 bases, leaving 7 bases of the junction unmatched. The CDR3 length is 14 residues. The CDR3 DNA reads TGCAGTGCTAGTCCTAGCGGGGGGGCTGAAGAGCAGTTCTTC. Its translation: CSASPSGGAEEQFF.

This clonotype occurred a few times. This chain links TRBV6-1 with TRBJ1-6; D uncertain. The germline CDR1 and CDR2 sequences are MNHNS and SASEGT. The CDR3 contains 11 residues. The germline V and J ends were trimmed by 6 bases and 7 bases, with 4 bases remaining between them. As DNA, the CDR3 is TGTGCCAGCAGCCGAAATTCACCCCTCCACTTT. Protein sequence: CASSRNSPLHF.

The chain couples TRBV12-3 or TRBV12-4 to TRBJ1-2; D possibly corresponds to TRBD1 (6 bases). This CDR3 has 16 residues. The ends were cut back, 1 base at V and 1 base at J, with 13 bases in the middle. CDR3 sequence: CASSLGPRGINYGYTF. CDR3 DNA: TGTGCCAGCAGTTTAGGCCCCAGGGGTATTAACTATGGCTACACCTTC.

This clonotype has a handful of counts. The rearrangement links TRBV4-2 to TRBJ2-1; 7 bases align to TRBD2. CDR1 and CDR2 from the germline V gene are LGHNA and YNFKEQ. The V gene end was trimmed by 0 bases and the J gene end by 6 bases; junction bases not matched to a gene: 8. The CDR3 spans 16 residues. The CDR3 region has the DNA TGTGCCAGCAGCCAAGATATTCGGGAGGAATCCAATGAGCAGTTCTTC. Translation gives CASSQDIREESNEQFF.

This clonotype was found a few times. The rearrangement joins TRBV6-1 to TRBJ2-1; D may be TRBD1 (6 bases). CDR3 length: 17 amino acids. Germline CDR1 reads MNHNS; CDR2 reads SASEGT. V lost 6 bases to trimming and J lost 2 bases, with 20 bases between them. CDR3 sequence reads: CASSTSGAGAAYNEQFF. CDR3 sequence (DNA): TGTGCCAGCAGCACATCAGGAGCAGGGGCGGCCTACAATGAGCAGTTCTTC.

This clonotype has at least ten counts. This chain uses TRBV12-3 or TRBV12-4 with TRBJ2-1; unclear D gene. V was cut by 6 bases and J by 5 bases, with 11 bases left in between. The CDR3 covers 13 residues. For the CDR3, the DNA is TGTGCCAGCAGGGTAGACAAAAACAATGAGCAGTTCTTC. It yields the protein CASRVDKNNEQFF.

To note about this clonotype: With a much larger clone just one base away, this may be a read error. The V call is TRBV7-9, the J call TRBJ2-1, with 10 bases identical to TRBD2. CDR3 size: 15 residues. Germline lookup yields CDR1 SEHNR and CDR2 FQNEAQ (reference sequence). CDR3: CANSVGTSAYNEQFF. CDR3 bases: TGTGCCAACAGCGTCGGGACTAGCGCCTACAATGAGCAGTTCTTC.

The rearrangement links TRBV7-3 to TRBJ2-3, with TRBD1 identical over 8 bases. The V gene's germline CDR1 is SGHTA and CDR2 FQGTGA. The CDR3 length is 14 residues. J gave up 5 bases and V 5 bases, and 6 bases lay outside the gene matches. CDR3 DNA: TGTGCCAGCAGCGGGCAGGGGGCTGTAGATACGCAGTATTTT. This sequence encodes CASSGQGAVDTQYF.

The genes are TRBV20-1 and TRBJ2-1; D remains ambiguous. Between the trimmed V and J ends, which lost 7 bases and 0 bases, there was a span of 10 bases. CDR3 length: 13 amino acids. Germline values: CDR1 DFQATT, CDR2 SNEGSKA (reference sequence). The DNA of the CDR3 is TGCAGTGTAGTGAGGAGCTCCTACAATGAGCAGTTCTTC. Its translation is CSVVRSSYNEQFF.

This clonotype showed up many times. The chain uses TRBV20-1 and TRBJ2-2; no clear D. The length of the CDR3 is 13 residues. The germline V gene has CDR1 DFQATT and CDR2 SNEGSKA (reference sequence). The V gene lost 3 bases and the J gene lost 4 bases, with 9 bases spanning the gap. The CDR3 DNA reads as TGCAGTGCTAGTTGGCCTAGCACCGGGGAGCTGTTTTTT. Encoded protein: CSASWPSTGELFF.

Comment on this clonotype: Mismatch with germline at one junction end may stem from a read error. The J gene is TRBJ2-1, the V gene TRBV7-9; TRBD2 matches at 7 bases. Per the germline V gene, CDR1 is SEHNR and CDR2 is FQNEAQ (reference sequence). The CDR3 has 16 residues. For the CDR3, the DNA is TGTGCCAGCAGCTCGACCGGGTCTAGCGGATACAATGAGGAGTTCTTC. Its translation is CASSSTGSSGYNEEFF.

Ten or more counts support this clonotype. CDR3 protein: CASSALGREYSNQPQHF. The DNA of the CDR3 is TGTGCCAGCAGTGCCCTGGGCAGGGAATATAGCAATCAGCCCCAGCATTTT. The rearrangement links TRBV12-3 or TRBV12-4 to TRBJ1-5, with D possibly being TRBD1 (5 bases). Trimming took 5 bases from V and 0 from J, leaving 17 bases between them. CDR3 size: 17 residues.

V and J are TRBV9 and TRBJ2-2, with 10 bases aligning to TRBD2. CDR1 is SGDLS and CDR2 is YYNGEE in the germline V gene. There are 20 residues in the CDR3. V gave up 2 bases and J gave up 1 base; unmatched junction bases: 14. The CDR3, as DNA: TGTGCCAGCAGCGTCCACCTAACTAGCGGGAACCTCCGGAACACCGGGGAGCTGTTTTTT. Encoded protein: CASSVHLTSGNLRNTGELFF. The whole variable domain, filled in from reference TRBV9 and TRBJ2-2, reads DSGVTQTPKHLITATGQRVTLRCSPRSGDLSVYWYQQSLDQGLQFLIQYYNGEERAKGNILERFSAQQFPDLHSELNLSSLELGDSALYFCASSVHLTSGNLRNTGELFFGEGSRLTVL.